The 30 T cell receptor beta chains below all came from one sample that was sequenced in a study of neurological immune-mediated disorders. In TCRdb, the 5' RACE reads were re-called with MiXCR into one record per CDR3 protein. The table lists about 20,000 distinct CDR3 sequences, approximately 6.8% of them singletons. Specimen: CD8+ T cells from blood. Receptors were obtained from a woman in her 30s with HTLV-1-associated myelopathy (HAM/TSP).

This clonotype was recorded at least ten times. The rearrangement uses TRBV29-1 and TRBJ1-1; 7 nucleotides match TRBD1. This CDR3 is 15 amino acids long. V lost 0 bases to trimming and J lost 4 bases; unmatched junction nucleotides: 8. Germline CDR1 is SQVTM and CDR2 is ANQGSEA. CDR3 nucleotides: TGCAGCGTTGAAGAGACCACAGGGGTCGCCACTGAAGCTTTCTTT. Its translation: CSVEETTGVATEAFF.

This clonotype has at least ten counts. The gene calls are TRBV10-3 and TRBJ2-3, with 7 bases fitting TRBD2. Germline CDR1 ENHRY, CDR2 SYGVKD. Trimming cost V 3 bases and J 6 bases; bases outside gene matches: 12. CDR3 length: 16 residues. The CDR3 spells CAISETGAGLDDTQYF. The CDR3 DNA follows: TGTGCCATCAGTGAAACCGGAGCGGGGCTGGATGATACGCAGTATTTT.

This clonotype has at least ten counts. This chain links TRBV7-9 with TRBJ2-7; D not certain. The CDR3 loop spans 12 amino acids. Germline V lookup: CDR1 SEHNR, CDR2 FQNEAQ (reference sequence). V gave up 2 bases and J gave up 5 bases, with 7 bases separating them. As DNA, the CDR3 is TGTGCCAGCAGCTTATACGGAAACGAGCAGTACTTC. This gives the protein CASSLYGNEQYF. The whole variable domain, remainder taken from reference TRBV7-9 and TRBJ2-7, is DTGVSQNPRHKITKRGQNVTFRCDPISEHNRLYWYRQTLGQGPEFLTYFQNEAQLEKSRLLSDRFSAERPKGSFSTLEIQRTEQGDSAMYLCASSLYGNEQYFGPGTRLTVT.

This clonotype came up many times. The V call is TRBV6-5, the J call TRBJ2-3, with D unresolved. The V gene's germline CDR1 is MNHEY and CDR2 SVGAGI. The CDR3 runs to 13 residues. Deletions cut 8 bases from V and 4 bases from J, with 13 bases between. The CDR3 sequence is CASGLGLADTQYF. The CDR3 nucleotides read TGTGCCAGCGGATTAGGGCTCGCAGATACGCAGTATTTT.

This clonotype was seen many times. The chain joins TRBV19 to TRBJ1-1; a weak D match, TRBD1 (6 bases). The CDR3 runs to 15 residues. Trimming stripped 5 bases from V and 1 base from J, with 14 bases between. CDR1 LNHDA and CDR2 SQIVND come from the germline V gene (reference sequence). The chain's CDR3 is CASSPDPGANTEAFF. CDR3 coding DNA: TGTGCCAGTAGTCCCGACCCGGGGGCGAACACTGAAGCTTTCTTT.

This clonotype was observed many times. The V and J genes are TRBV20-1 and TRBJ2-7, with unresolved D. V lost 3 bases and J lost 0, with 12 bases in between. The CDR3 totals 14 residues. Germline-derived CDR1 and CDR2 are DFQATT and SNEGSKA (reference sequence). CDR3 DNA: TGCAGTGCTAGCAAAGGCCTGCTCTCCTACGAGCAGTACTTC. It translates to CSASKGLLSYEQYF.

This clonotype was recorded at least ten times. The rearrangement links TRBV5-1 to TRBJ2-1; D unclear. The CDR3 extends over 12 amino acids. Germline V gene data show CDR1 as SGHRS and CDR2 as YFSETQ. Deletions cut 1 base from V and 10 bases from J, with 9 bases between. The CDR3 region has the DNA TGCGCCAGCAGCTTGAGTTCGCTGGAGCAGTTCTTC. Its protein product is CASSLSSLEQFF.

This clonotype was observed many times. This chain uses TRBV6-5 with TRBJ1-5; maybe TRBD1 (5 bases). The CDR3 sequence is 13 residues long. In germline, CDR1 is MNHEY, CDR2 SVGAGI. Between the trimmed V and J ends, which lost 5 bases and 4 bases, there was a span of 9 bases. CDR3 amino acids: CASSHDSNQPQHF. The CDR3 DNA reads TGTGCCAGCAGTCACGACAGTAATCAGCCCCAGCATTTT.

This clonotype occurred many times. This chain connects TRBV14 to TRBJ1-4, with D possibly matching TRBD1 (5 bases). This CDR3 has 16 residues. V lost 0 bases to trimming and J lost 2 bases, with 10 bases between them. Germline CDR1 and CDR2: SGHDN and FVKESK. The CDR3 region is CASSQDPGRTNEKLFF. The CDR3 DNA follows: TGTGCCAGCAGCCAAGATCCGGGACGGACTAATGAAAAACTGTTTTTT.

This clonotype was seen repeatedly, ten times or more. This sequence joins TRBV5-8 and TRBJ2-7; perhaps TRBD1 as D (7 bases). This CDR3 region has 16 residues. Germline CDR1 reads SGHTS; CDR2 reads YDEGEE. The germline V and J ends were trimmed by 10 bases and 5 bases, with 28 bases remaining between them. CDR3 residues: CAGGGRWREGGHEQYF. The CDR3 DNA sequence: TGTGCCGGAGGGGGCCGCTGGCGGGAAGGGGGACACGAGCAGTACTTC.

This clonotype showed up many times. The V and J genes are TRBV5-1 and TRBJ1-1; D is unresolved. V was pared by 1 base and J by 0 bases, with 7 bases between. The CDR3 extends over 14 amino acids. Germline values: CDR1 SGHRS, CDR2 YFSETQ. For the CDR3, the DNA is TGCGCCAGCAGCTTGATCGCTATGAACACTGAAGCTTTCTTT. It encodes CASSLIAMNTEAFF.

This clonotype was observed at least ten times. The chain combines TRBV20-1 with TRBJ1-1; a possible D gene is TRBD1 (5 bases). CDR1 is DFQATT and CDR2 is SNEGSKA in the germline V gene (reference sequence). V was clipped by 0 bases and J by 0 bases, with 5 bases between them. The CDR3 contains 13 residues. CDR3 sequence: CSARDRVNTEAFF. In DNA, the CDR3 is TGCAGTGCTAGAGACAGGGTGAACACTGAAGCTTTCTTT.

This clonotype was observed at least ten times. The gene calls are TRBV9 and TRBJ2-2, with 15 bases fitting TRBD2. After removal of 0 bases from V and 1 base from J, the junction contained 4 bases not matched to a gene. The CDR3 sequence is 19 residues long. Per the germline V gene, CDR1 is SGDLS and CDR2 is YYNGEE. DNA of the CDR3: TGTGCCAGCAGCGTAGGGGGACTAGCGGGGGGCTTGAACACCGGGGAGCTGTTTTTT. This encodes CASSVGGLAGGLNTGELFF.

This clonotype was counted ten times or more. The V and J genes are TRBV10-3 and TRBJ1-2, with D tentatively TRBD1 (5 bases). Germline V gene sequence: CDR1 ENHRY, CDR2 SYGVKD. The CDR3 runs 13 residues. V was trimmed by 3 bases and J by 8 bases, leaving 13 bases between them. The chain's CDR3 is CAISDGGAAGYTF. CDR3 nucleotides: TGTGCCATCAGTGATGGAGGGGCTGCCGGCTACACCTTC.

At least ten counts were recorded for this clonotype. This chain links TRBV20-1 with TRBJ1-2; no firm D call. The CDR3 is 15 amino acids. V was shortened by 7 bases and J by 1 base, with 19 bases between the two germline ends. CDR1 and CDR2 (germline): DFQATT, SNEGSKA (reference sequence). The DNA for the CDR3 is TGCAGTGTCATTACCTGGACGGAGAATAACTATGGCTACACCTTC. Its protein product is CSVITWTENNYGYTF.

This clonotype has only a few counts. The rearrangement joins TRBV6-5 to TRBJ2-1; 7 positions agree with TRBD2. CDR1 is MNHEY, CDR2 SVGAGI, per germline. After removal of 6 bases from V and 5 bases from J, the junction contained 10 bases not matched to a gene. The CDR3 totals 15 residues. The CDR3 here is CASRFSGALNNEQFF. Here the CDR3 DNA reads TGTGCCAGCAGATTCAGCGGGGCCCTTAACAATGAGCAGTTCTTC.

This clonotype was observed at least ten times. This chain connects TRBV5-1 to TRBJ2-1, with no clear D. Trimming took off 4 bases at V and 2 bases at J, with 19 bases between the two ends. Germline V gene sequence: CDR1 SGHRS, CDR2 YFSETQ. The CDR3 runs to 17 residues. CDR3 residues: CASSPTSAPVTYNEQFF. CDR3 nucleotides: TGCGCCAGCAGCCCTACGTCGGCCCCCGTCACCTACAATGAGCAGTTCTTC.

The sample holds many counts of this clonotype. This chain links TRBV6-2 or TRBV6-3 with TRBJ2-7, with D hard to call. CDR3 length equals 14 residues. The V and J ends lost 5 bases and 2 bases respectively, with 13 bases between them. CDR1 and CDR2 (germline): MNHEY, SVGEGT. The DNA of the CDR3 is TGTGCCAGCAGTACGGGCCTCGGGCCCTACGAGCAGTACTTC. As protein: CASSTGLGPYEQYF.

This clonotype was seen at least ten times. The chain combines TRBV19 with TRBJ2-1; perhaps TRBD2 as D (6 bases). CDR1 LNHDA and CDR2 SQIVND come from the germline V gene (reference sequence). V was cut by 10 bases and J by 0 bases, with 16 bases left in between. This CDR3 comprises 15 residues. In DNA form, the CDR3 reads TGTGCCACTCGACGGGGGTCGAGCTCCTACAATGAGCAGTTCTTC. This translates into CATRRGSSSYNEQFF.

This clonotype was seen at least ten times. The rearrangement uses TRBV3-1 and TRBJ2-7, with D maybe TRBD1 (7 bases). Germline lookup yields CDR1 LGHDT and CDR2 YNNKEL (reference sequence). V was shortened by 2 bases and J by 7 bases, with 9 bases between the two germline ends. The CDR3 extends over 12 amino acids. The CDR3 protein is CASSQPGGEQYF. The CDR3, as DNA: TGTGCCAGCAGCCAACCAGGGGGGGAGCAGTACTTC.

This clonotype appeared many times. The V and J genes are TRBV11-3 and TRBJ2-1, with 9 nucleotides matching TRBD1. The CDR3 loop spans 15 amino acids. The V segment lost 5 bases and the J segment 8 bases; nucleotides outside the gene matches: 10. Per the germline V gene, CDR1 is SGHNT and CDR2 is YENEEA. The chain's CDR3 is CASSAPGQGFYEQFF. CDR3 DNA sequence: TGTGCCAGCAGCGCCCCGGGACAGGGTTTCTATGAGCAGTTCTTC.

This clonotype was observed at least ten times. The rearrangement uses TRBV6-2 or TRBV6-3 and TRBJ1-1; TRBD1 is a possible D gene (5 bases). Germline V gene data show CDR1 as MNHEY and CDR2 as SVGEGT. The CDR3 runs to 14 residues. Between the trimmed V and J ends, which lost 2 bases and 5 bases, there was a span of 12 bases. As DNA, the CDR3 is TGTGCCAGCAGTTACGAGGCTGGGGGTACTGAAGCTTTCTTT. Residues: CASSYEAGGTEAFF.

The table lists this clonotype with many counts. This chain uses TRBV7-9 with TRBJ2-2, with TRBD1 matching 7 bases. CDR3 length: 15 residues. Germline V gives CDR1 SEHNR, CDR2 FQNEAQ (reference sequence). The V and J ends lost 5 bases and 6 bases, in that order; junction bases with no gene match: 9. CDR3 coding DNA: TGTGCCAGCAGCGATACGACAGGGAAGGCCGGGGAGCTGTTTTTT. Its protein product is CASSDTTGKAGELFF.

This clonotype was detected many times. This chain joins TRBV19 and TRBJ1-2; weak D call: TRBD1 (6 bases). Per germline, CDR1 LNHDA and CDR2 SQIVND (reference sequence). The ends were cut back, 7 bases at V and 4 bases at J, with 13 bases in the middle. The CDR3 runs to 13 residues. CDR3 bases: TGTGCCAGTACAACGGACAGTACCTATGGCTACACCTTC. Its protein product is CASTTDSTYGYTF.

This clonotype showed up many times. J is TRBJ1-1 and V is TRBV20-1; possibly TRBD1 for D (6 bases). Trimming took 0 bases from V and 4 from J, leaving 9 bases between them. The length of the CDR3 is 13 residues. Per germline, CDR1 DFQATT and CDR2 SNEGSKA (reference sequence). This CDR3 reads CSARDLGGTEAFF. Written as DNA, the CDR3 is TGCAGTGCTAGAGATCTAGGGGGCACTGAAGCTTTCTTT.

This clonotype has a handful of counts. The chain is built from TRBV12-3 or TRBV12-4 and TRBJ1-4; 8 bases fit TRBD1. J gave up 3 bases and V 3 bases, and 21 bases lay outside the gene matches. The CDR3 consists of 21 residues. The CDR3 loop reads CASSFRSRGLVHSISNEKLFF. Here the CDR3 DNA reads TGTGCCAGCAGTTTTCGTTCCAGGGGGCTTGTGCACAGTATTTCTAATGAAAAACTGTTTTTT.

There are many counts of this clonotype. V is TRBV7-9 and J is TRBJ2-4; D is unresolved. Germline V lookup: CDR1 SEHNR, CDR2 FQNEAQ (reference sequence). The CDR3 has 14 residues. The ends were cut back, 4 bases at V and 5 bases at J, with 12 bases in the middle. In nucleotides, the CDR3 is TGTGCCAGCAGCTCCTCCCGAGGAGAAAACATTCAGTACTTC. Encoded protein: CASSSSRGENIQYF. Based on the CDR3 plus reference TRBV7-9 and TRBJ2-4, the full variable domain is DTGVSQNPRHKITKRGQNVTFRCDPISEHNRLYWYRQTLGQGPEFLTYFQNEAQLEKSRLLSDRFSAERPKGSFSTLEIQRTEQGDSAMYLCASSSSRGENIQYFGAGTRLSVL.

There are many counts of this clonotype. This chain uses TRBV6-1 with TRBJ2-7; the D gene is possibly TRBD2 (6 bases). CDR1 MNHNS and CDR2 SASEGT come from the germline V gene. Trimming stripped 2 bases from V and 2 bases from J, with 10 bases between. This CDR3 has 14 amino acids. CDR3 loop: CASSERGLAYEQYF. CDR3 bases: TGTGCCAGCAGTGAACGGGGACTTGCCTACGAGCAGTACTTC.

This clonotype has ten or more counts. CDR3 in amino acids: CAIRTMGDTEAFF. CDR3 sequence (DNA): TGTGCCATTAGGACGATGGGGGACACTGAAGCTTTCTTT. The V and J genes are TRBV6-6 and TRBJ1-1; TRBD1 might be the D (5 bases). Germline CDR1 MNHNY, CDR2 SVGAGI (reference sequence). The CDR3 has 13 residues. Trimming shortened V by 10 bases and J by 3 bases, and 15 bases separated the two germline ends.

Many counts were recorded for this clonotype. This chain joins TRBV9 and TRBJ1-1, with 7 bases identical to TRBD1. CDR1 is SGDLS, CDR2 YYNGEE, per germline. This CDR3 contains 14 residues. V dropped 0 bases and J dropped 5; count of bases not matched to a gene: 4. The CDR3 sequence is CASSVGDSGTEAFF. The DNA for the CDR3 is TGTGCCAGCAGCGTAGGGGACAGCGGGACTGAAGCTTTCTTT.